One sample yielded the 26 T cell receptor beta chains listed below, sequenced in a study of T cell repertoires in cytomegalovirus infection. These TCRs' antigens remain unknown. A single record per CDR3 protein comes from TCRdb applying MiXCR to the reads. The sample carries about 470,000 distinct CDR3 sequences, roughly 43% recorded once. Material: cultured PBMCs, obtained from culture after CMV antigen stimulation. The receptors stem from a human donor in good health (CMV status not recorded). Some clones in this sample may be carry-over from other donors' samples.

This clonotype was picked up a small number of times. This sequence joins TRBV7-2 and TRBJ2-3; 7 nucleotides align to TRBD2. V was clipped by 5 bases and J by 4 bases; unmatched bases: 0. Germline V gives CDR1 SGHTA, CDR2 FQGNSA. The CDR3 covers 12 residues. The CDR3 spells CASSGGADTQYF. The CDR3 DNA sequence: TGTGCCAGCAGCGGGGGGGCAGATACGCAGTATTTT.

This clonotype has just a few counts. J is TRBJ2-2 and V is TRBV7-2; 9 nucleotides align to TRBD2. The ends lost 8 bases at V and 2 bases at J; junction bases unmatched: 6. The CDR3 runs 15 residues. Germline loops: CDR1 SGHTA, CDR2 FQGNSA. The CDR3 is CASGLAGPNTGELFF. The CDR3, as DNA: TGTGCCAGCGGGCTAGCGGGGCCCAACACCGGGGAGCTGTTTTTT.

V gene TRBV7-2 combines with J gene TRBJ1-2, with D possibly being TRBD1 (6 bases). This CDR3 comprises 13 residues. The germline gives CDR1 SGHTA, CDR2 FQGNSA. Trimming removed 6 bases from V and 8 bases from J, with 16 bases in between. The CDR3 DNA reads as TGTGCCAGCAGTTCCCAGGGGACTTTGGGCTACACCTTC. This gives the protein CASSSQGTLGYTF.

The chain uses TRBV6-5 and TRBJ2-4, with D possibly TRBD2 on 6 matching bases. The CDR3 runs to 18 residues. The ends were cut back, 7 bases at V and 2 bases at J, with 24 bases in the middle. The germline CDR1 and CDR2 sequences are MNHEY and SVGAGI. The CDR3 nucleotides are TGTGCCAGCACCCCCGTCCCTCCGGGAGCAGGAACCAAAAACATTCAGTACTTC. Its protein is CASTPVPPGAGTKNIQYF.

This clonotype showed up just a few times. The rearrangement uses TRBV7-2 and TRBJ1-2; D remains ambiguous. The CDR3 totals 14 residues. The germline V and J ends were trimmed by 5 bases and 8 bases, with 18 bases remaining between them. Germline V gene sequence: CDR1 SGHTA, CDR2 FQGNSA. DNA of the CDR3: TGTGCCAGCAGCCCCACGTCAGGCCTGGGCGGCTACACCTTC. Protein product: CASSPTSGLGGYTF.

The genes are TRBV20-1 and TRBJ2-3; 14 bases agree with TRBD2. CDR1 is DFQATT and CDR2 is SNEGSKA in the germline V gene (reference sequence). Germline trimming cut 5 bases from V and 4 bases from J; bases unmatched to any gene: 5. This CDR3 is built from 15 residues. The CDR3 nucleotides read TGCAGTGCTCCCGGGACTAGCGGGAGTGCAGATACGCAGTATTTT. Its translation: CSAPGTSGSADTQYF.

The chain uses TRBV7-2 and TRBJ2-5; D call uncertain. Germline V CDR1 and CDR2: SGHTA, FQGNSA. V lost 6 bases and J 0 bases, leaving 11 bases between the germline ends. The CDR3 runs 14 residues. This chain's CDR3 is CASSRTSNQETQYF. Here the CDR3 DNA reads TGTGCCAGCAGTCGTACAAGCAACCAAGAGACCCAGTACTTC. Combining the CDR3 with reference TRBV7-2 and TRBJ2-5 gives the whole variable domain GAGVSQSPSNKVTEKGKDVELRCDPISGHTALYWYRQSLGQGLEFLIYFQGNSAPDKSGLPSDRFSAERTGGSVSTLTIQRTQQEDSAVYLCASSRTSNQETQYFGPGTRLLVL.

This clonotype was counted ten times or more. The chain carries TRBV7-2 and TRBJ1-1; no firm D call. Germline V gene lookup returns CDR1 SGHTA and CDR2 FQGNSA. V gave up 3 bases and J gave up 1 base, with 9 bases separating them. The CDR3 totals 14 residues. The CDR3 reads CASSFIGWNTEAFF. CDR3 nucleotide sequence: TGTGCCAGCAGCTTCATTGGGTGGAACACTGAAGCTTTCTTT.

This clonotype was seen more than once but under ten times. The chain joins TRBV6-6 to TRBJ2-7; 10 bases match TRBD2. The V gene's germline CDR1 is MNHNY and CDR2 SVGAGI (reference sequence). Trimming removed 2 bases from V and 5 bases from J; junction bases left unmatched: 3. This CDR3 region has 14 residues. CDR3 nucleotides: TGTGCCAGCAGTTACGGAACTAGCGGGAACGAGCAGTACTTC. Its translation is CASSYGTSGNEQYF.

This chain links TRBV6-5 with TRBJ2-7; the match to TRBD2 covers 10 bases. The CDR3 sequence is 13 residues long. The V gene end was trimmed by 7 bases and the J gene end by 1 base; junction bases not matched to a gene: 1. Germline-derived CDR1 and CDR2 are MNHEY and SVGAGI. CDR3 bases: TGTGCCAGCATAGCGGGGGGATCCTACGAGCAGTACTTC. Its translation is CASIAGGSYEQYF.

The CDR3, as DNA: TGTGCCAGTAGAGGGACTAGCGGAGCCTACGAGCAGTACTTC. This gives the protein CASRGTSGAYEQYF. The V and J genes are TRBV19 and TRBJ2-7, with 11 bases identical to TRBD2. This CDR3 is 14 amino acids long. Per germline, CDR1 LNHDA and CDR2 SQIVND (reference sequence). J gave up 2 bases and V 6 bases, and 3 bases lay outside the gene matches.

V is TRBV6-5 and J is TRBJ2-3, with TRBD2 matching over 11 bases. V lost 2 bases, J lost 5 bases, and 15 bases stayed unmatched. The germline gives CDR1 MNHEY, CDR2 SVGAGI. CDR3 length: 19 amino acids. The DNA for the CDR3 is TGTGCCAGCAGTTACCCCTTTATCGGGACTAGCGGAAAAGTAGATACGCAGTATTTT. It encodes CASSYPFIGTSGKVDTQYF.

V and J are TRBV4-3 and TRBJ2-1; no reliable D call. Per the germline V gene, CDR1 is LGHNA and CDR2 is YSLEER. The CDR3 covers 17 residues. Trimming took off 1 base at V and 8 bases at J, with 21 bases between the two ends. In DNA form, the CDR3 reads TGCGCCAGCAGCCAAGCTCGCCTTGCCAAGGTGGTCGATGAGCAGTTCTTC. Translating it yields CASSQARLAKVVDEQFF.

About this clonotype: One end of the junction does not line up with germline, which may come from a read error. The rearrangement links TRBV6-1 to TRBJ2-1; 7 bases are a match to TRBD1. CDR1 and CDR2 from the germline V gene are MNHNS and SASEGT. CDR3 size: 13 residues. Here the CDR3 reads CASSERGDREECF. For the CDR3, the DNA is TGTGCCAGCAGTGAAAGGGGAGACAGGGAAGAGTGCTTC.

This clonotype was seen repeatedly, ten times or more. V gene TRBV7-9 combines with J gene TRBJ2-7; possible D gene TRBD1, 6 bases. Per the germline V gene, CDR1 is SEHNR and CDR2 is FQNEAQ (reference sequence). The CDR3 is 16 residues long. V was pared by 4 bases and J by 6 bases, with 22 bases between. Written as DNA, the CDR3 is TGTGCCAGCAGCTACTCCTGGGGGCTACAGGGATCCGAGCAGTACTTC. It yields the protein CASSYSWGLQGSEQYF.

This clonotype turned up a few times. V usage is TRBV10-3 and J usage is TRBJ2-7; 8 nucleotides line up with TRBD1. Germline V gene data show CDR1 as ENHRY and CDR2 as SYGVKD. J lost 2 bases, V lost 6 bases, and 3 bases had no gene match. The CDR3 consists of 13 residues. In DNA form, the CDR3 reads TGTGCCATCAGATCGACAGGGGCCTACGAGCAGTACTTC. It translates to CAIRSTGAYEQYF.

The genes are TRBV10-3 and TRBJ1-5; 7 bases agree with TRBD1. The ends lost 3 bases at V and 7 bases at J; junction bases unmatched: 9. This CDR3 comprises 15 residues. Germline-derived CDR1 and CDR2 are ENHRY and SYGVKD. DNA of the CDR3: TGTGCCATCAGTGATCTTACAGGGGTATTACAGCCCCAGCATTTT. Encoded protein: CAISDLTGVLQPQHF.

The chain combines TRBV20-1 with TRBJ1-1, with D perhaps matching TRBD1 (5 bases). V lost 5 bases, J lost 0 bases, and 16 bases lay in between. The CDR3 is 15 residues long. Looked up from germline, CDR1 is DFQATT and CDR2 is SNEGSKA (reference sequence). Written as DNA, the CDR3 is TGCAGTGCTGGAACAGGCGAACCTATGAACACTGAAGCTTTCTTT. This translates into CSAGTGEPMNTEAFF.

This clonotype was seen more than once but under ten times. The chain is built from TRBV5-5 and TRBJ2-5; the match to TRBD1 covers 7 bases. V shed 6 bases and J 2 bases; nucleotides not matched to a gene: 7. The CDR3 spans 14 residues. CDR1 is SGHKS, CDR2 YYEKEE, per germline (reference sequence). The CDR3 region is CASTLGQVQETQYF. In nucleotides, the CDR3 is TGTGCCAGCACCCTCGGACAGGTACAAGAGACCCAGTACTTC.

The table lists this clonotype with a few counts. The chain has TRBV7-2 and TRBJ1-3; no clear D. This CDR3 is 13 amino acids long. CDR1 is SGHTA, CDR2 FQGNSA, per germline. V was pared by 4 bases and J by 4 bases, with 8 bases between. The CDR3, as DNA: TGTGCCAGCAGCTCCCGACCGGGAAACACCATATATTTT. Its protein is CASSSRPGNTIYF.

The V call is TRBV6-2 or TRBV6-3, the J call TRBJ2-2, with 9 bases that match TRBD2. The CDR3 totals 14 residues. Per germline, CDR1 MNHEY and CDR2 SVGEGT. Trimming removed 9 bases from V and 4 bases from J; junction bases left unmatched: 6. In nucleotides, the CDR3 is TGTGCCAGTCGAGGACTAGCGCGCACCGGGGAGCTGTTTTTT. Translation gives CASRGLARTGELFF.

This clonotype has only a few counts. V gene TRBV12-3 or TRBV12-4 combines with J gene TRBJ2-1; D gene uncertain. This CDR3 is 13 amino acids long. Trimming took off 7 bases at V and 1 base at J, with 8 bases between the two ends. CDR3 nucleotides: TGTGCCAGCACCGACCGATCCTACAATGAGCAGTTCTTC. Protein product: CASTDRSYNEQFF.

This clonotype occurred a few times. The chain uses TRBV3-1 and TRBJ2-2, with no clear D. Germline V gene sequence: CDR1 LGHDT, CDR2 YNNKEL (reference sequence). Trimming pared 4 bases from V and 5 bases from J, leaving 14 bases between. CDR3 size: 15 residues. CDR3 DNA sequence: TGTGCCAGCAGCCCCAGAGCGCTACGGACCGGGGAGCTGTTTTTT. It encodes CASSPRALRTGELFF.

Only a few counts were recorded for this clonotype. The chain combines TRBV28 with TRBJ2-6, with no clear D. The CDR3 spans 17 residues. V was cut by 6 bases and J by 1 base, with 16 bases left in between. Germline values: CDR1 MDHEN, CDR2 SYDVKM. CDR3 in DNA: TGTGCCAGCAGCTTCAGGTTGATTCAGTCTGGGGCCAACGTCCTGACTTTC. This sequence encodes CASSFRLIQSGANVLTF.

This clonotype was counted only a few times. The CDR3 loop reads CASSSRTGGRADTQYF. DNA of the CDR3: TGTGCCAGCAGTTCCCGGACAGGGGGCAGGGCAGATACGCAGTATTTT. V is TRBV12-3 or TRBV12-4 and J is TRBJ2-3; 11 nucleotides align to TRBD1. The CDR3 is 16 residues long. V lost 4 bases, J lost 4 bases, and 7 bases stayed unmatched.

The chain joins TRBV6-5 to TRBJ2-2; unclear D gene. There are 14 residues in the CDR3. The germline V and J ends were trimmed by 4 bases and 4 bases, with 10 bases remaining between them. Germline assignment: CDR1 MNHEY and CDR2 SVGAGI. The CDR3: CASSFWTATGELFF. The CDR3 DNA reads TGTGCCAGCAGTTTCTGGACGGCCACCGGGGAGCTGTTTTTT.